Each of the 9 T cell receptor beta chains below was sequenced from the same sample in a study of blood T cell repertoires in COVID-19. The table came from immunoSEQ multiplex PCR; TCRdb's copy has only in-frame clones and leaves some out. The sample holds under 100,000 clones, 87% seen once. The sequencing input was peripheral blood. These receptors were obtained from a man aged 30 to 39 with acute or convalescent COVID-19.

The chain uses TRBV4-1 and TRBJ1-6; D may be TRBD1 (6 bases). Germline-derived CDR1 and CDR2 are MGHRA and YSYEKL. This CDR3 has 17 amino acids. V was shortened by 1 base and J by 0 bases, with 10 bases between the two germline ends. CDR3 DNA: TGCGCCAGCAGCCAAGTAACAGGGAGCTCCTATAATTCACCCCTCCACTTT. Translated: CASSQVTGSSYNSPLHF.

The rearrangement joins TRBV9 to TRBJ2-1; 8 bases are shared with TRBD2. Germline trimming cut 4 bases from V and 0 bases from J; bases unmatched to any gene: 3. In germline, CDR1 is SGDLS, CDR2 YYNGEE. The CDR3 covers 15 residues. Written as DNA, the CDR3 is TGTGCCAGCAGCATCAGCGGGAGCTCCTACAATGAGCAGTTCTTC. Encoded protein: CASSISGSSYNEQFF.

Here the CDR3 reads CASSGLGLNIQYF. The CDR3 DNA follows: TGTGCCAGCAGCGGACTTGGCCTAAACATTCAGTACTTC. The chain links TRBV11-2 to TRBJ2-4; D may be TRBD2 (5 bases). In germline, CDR1 is SGHAT, CDR2 FQNNGV. The CDR3 is 13 amino acids. Deletions cut 5 bases from V and 6 bases from J, with 11 bases between.

This clone has a handful of counts. The V and J genes are TRBV12-3 or TRBV12-4 and TRBJ2-7; 7 bases match TRBD1. The CDR3 has 13 residues. Trimming at V came to 6 bases and at J to 2 bases, leaving 4 bases not matched to a gene. The DNA of the CDR3 is TGTGCCAGCAGGCGGACAGGCCCCTACGAGCAGTACTTC. This translates into CASRRTGPYEQYF.

This chain uses TRBV2 with TRBJ1-6; D unresolved. The CDR3 totals 13 residues. Trimming pared 7 bases from V and 6 bases from J, leaving 10 bases between. In germline, CDR1 is SNHLY, CDR2 FYNNEI. CDR3 protein: CASIGVANSPLHF. CDR3 in DNA: TGTGCCAGCATCGGAGTCGCTAATTCACCCCTCCACTTT.

The J gene is TRBJ2-7, the V gene TRBV7-9; D not resolved. Deletions cut 4 bases from V and 6 bases from J, with 13 bases between. Germline CDR1 reads SEHNR; CDR2 reads FQNEAQ (reference sequence). The CDR3 has 13 amino acids. For the CDR3, the DNA is TGTGCCAGCAGCTCGAAGTCAGGTTTCGAGCAGTACTTC. This gives the protein CASSSKSGFEQYF.

The chain uses TRBV11-2 and TRBJ2-1; 8 nucleotides agree with TRBD2. This CDR3 has 13 residues. With 5 bases clipped from V and 9 bases from J, the junction kept 6 bases outside the gene matches. Germline CDR1 and CDR2: SGHAT and FQNNGV. For the CDR3, the DNA is TGTGCCAGCAGCGAGGGACTAGTTGGTGAGCAGTTCTTC. Translated, it gives CASSEGLVGEQFF.

The rearrangement joins TRBV5-4 to TRBJ2-1, with 7 positions matching TRBD2. The trim removed 3 bases at V and 9 bases at J, leaving 9 bases unmatched. The CDR3 sequence is 14 residues long. Germline V gene sequence: CDR1 SGHNT, CDR2 YYREEE (reference sequence). The CDR3 coding sequence is TGTGCCAGCAGCTACAGGACTAGGGTTTTTGAGCAGTTCTTC. It translates to CASSYRTRVFEQFF.

The chain carries TRBV5-6 and TRBJ1-2; D uncertain. This CDR3 region has 15 residues. Germline CDR1 is SGHDT and CDR2 is YYEEEE. Trimming stripped 0 bases from V and 0 bases from J, with 9 bases between. DNA for the CDR3: TGTGCCAGCAGCTTGGACTTAACAGCTAACTATGGCTACACCTTC. Its translation: CASSLDLTANYGYTF.